This T cell receptor beta chain was captured in a study of blood T cell repertoires in COVID-19. Study background: Collection of acute and convalescent COVID-19 samples took place in the United States, Italy and Spain. Sample material is recorded as cDNA or gDNA derived from T cells, B-cell-depleted T cells, or PBMCs.

The V end lost 4 bases, the J end lost 7 bases, and 11 bases lay between the germline ends. The length of the CDR3 is 13 residues. CDR1 is MNHEY, CDR2 SMNVEV, per germline (reference sequence). In the authors' workflow: Nucleated cell number was recorded as an estimate derived from reference gene primer amplification. Profiling relied on immunoSEQ multiplex PCR, and the TCRdb table lists in-frame clones only, not all of them. That table furnishes V, J and clone size, whereas the DNA furnished D and trimming. The profile shows about 150,000 clones, 80% to 90% of them singletons. The source is a man older than 75 with acute or convalescent COVID-19. The sequenced sample was peripheral blood. This rearrangement joins TRBV27 to TRBJ1-5; possible D gene TRBD1, 6 bases. The CDR3 sequence is CASSSEQGQPQHF. The CDR3, as DNA: TGTGCCAGCAGTTCCGAACAGGGACAGCCCCAGCATTTT.